Reported below is one T cell receptor (beta chain). Its cognate antigen has yet to be identified. The input lacks base qualities; no much larger clone sits a single base away. This entry belongs to a study of cytomegalovirus exposure and HLA in healthy donors (TCRdb year 2017). With regard to the full study: In an earlier analysis of some 610 of the donors, approximately 260 Gb of sequence data and 117 million unique TCR beta sequences from roughly 190 million T cells were reported. An earlier analysis of 587 of the donors used high-throughput TCR beta sequencing to judge whether each TCR beta V gene segment behaved as functional or pseudogenic. Rather than using new phenotypic data, the later analysis identified candidate immune exposures from TCR beta sequences and from how often those sequences occurred across donors. Typing coverage differed by locus: A, B, C, DRB1 and DQB1 were typed in about 620-630 donors, DQA1 in about 510, DPA1 in approximately 600, and DPB1 in approximately 450. To predict cytomegalovirus infection status, the study combined high-throughput TCR immunosequencing, statistical association of individual TCRs with disease status, and machine learning. An early release covering 500 to 750 HLA-typed donors comprised approximately 290 gigabases of sequencing data and roughly 85 million unique TCR sequences. A separate validation cohort of roughly 130 different subjects was used in addition to the roughly 620-subject first cohort. The genetic ancestry cluster associated with self-reported Caucasian donors included 81% of the roughly 400 genotyped donors. All discovery cohort repertoires had been generated on a single sequencing platform. Using immunosequencing, the study profiled T cell repertoires from fewer than 850 subjects and related those repertoires to cytomegalovirus serostatus. The study aimed to test whether cataloging public T cell receptors could reveal signatures of past pathogen exposure. Alongside the repertoire data, information on donor age, sex, ethnicity and CMV serostatus was compiled. Among some 410 genotyped donors of the cohort, an average of roughly 230,000 unique TCR beta nucleotide sequences was sequenced per donor, of which about 19% were non-productive. To study patterns of TCR occurrence, a later analysis re-analyzed previously published TCR beta repertoires from 666 donors and added high-resolution HLA genotyping. A later genetic analysis took genome-wide SNP genotypes for about 60% of the roughly 670 donors and used that subset as a discovery cohort. HLA typing included class I and class II loci at four-digit resolution. Roughly five DR-DQ haplotypes were handled as single units for association and clustering because linkage in the cohort was strong.

The library was prepared using the immunoSEQ multiplex PCR assay. The multiplex PCR relied on a mix of 60 forward primers for TCR Vbeta segments and 13 reverse primers for TCR Jbeta segments. The CDR3 region of rearranged TCR beta genes was amplified from genomic DNA with a multiplex PCR assay. Amplified TCR beta libraries were sequenced as 87-base-pair reads on the Illumina HiSeq System. Per the authors' processing: A later analysis tallied 75 million to 95 million unique TCR beta chains across the 666 repertoires, and around 12 million of those chains were shared by two or more donors. To remove PCR and sequencing errors, raw reads were error-corrected and collapsed into unique sequences using a nearest-neighbor algorithm that merged closely related sequences. Alignment of CDR3 sequences to IMGT reference sequences was used to assign V, D and J gene segments. For a sequence to be retained, a match of at least six nucleotides was required to both a V gene segment and a J gene segment. A rearrangement was called productive if the CDR3 had no stop codons and remained in frame with V and J, and every other rearrangement was called non-productive. Following IMGT convention, CDR3 was defined as the stretch from the second conserved V-encoded cysteine to the conserved J-encoded phenylalanine. The earlier analysis of roughly 590 of the donors excluded sequences that lacked an unambiguous match to a single V gene segment. In an earlier analysis of several hundred of the donors, V segments were called functional above 56.7% productive rearrangements and were called segregating when the between-donor standard deviation exceeded 5%. To diagnose cytomegalovirus status from the catalog of TCR beta chain sequences, a statistical classification framework was built. In a later analysis, TCR nucleotide sequences were compared against IMGT/GENE-DB human TR gene sequences so that V and J genes could be assigned. A later analysis assigned CDR3 sequences and most-parsimonious VDJ recombination scenarios with the TCRdist pipeline. In a later analysis, each TCR beta chain was defined by its CDR3 amino acid sequence together with its V-gene family, and reads lacking a unique V-gene family were excluded. As a way to deal with suspected cross-contamination and a sequencing artifact, a later analysis dropped over 550 nucleotide sequences that were highly shared and had low generation probability. In a later analysis, a clonal expansion index for each public chain was calculated from normalized within-repertoire ranks of inferred template counts. In a later analysis, generation probabilities were computed using a VDJ recombination model fitted to out-of-frame rearrangements, and the results were checked against IGoR. A later analysis scored TCR-TCR, TCR-HLA and TCR-CMV co-occurrence with hypergeometric tests, applying a repertoire-size bias correction to TCR pairs. To estimate false discovery rates, a later analysis permuted the HLA or CMV assignments 20 times. In a later analysis, co-occurring TCRs were grouped using DBSCAN, and TCRdist sequence similarity was added for clustering within HLA-allele-positive subsets. Repertoires with fewer than 30,000 or more than 120,000 public chains, plus five repertoires with anomalous nucleotide sharing, were excluded from co-occurrence clustering. TCRdb's version of the immuneACCESS table is confined to in-frame rearrangements and falls short of the full clone set. An unresolved V gene accounts for under half of the shortfall where checked; the remainder is of unknown origin. V and J calls plus clone size are reproduced from that table; the DNA served to infer D and trimming. In all, the sample holds over 90,000 clones, and around 79% of those were seen once. The ten biggest clones cover roughly 3.2% of the sample.

General findings and caveats noted by the study authors: Across donors, most TCR sequences were observed very rarely, whereas some public TCRs were present in many individuals. Correlated functional status among segregating V segments might be attributable to linkage disequilibrium, but an unknown experimental factor could not be ruled out. In an earlier analysis of approximately 600 of the donors, most TCR beta V segments were observed in productive rearrangements about 90% or about 30% of the time, broadly matching IMGT annotations. A group of highly shared sequence variants was considered likely to be a technical artifact of the sequencing pipeline. A later genetic analysis reported fewer N-insertions in productive TCRs among donors in an Asian-associated ancestry cluster than the roughly 700-donor mean. Because counts were too low, 15 to 20 rarely observed V segments, including chromosome 9 orphons, were excluded from the earlier analysis of some 540 of the donors. When HLA alleles, especially DR and DQ, strongly co-occurred, attributing TCR associations to individual alleles was difficult. Cytomegalovirus status was reported to be diagnosed by the classifier with high specificity and sensitivity in both the original and validation cohorts. The 87-base-pair reads could not distinguish some IMGT-functional V segments, including TRBV6-2 and TRBV6-3, so those segments were excluded. According to the authors, the approach could potentially be generalized to other disease states and immunological phenotypes. Immune exposure information for the cohort was limited to CMV serostatus. A later analysis found that most CMV-associated TCR beta chains appeared HLA-restricted, with HLA associations seemingly driven largely by CMV exposure. A later analysis associated about 18,000 TCR beta sequences with specific HLA alleles at a false discovery rate of 0.05. In the study, around 160 TCR beta chains were listed as associated with cytomegalovirus. This cohort had only TCR beta chains sequenced, and the lack of alpha or paired-chain data limited which features could be detected. A later genetic analysis associated a missense DCLRE1C variant with V-gene and J-gene trimming of TCR beta chains, and an independent cohort replicated the association. The presence/absence analyses assumed that sequencing depth was roughly uniform across donors, and that assumption may not be true. A later analysis reported that several top co-occurrence clusters appeared linked to parvovirus B19, influenza, CMV and Epstein-Barr virus. According to a later analysis, TCR association rates differed among HLA loci, with DRB1 alleles showing the most associated TCRs and HLA-C alleles showing the fewest. A further reported finding was that TCR beta sequences accurately predicted the HLA-A and HLA-B alleles for most subjects in the first cohort. In vitro tests confirmed that a few of the cytomegalovirus-associated TCR beta chains recognize cytomegalovirus antigens. A later analysis found that HLA-associated TCR beta chains were more clonally expanded and had lower generation probabilities than equally common non-associated chains. Because HLA typing was missing for some donors at each locus, association tests included only the typed subset.

The cohort was made up of approximately 670 healthy bone marrow donors. At the time of sampling, all cohort members were nominally healthy, though unrecorded immune exposures were likely present. The donor tested CMV seropositive, placing the donor among the roughly 300 seropositive members of the cohort. Every donor gave a peripheral blood sample, and the peripheral blood mononuclear cells from that sample were used for TCR beta sequencing. Genomic DNA extraction from the blood cell samples was performed with the Qiagen DNeasy Blood Extraction Kit. According to the germline V gene, CDR1 reads SQVTM and CDR2 reads ANQGSEA. The CDR3 covers 15 residues, taking in both the cysteine and the phenylalanine. Just the 45-base CDR3 DNA is kept, in frame starting at base 1. V is cut by 5 bases and J by 0 bases, and the space between the germline ends is 15 bases.

The sample taken for sequencing was PBMCs. This clonotype was obtained from a female donor in good health and CMV-seropositive. This receptor chain uses TRBV29-1 and TRBJ2-3; matching of 6 bases hints at TRBD2 as the D gene. In nucleotides, the sequence is TGCAGCGTTCTTGGACTACCAGGGAGCACAGATACGCAGTATTTT. Translated, it reads CSVLGLPGSTDTQYF.